This entry describes one TCR beta chain. Its specificity is not known. The method, 5' RACE with UMI labels, was used to prepare the TRB cDNA libraries. TCRdb re-called the 5' RACE reads; every CDR3 protein appears as one record, without DNA. The listing contains some 150,000 distinct CDR3 sequences. CD45RO-CCR7+CD27+CD95- defined naive CD8+ T cells. The CDR3 totals 13 residues. CDR1 and CDR2 (germline): SEHNR, FQNEAQ (reference sequence). This sample is drawn from a study of CXCR3-negative and CXCR3-positive naive CD8 T cells. Study outcomes and limitations: Researchers report that CXCR3-positive naive cells carry more hydrophobic TRB CDR3s than CXCR3-negative naive cells. Naive CXCR3-positive and CXCR3-negative cells shared TRBV-TRBJ usage; memory cells diverged.

This TCR came from a human donor in good health. Some clones in this sample may be carry-over from other donors' samples. V is TRBV7-9 and J is TRBJ2-3. The sample was naive CXCR3+ CD8+ T cells from blood. This sample's subset: CD45RO-CCR7+CD27+CD95- naive CD8+ T cells expressing CXCR3 (TNR3+). CDR3: CASSLPVADTQYF.